This TCR beta chain stems from a study of OX40 agonist ivuxolimab in advanced cancers. Libraries were prepared by immunoSEQ multiplex PCR; TCRdb keeps only in-frame clonotypes and omits some of them. The data hold tens of thousands of clones, with about 86% observed a single time. CDR1 SGHVS and CDR2 FNYEAQ come from the germline V gene. CDR3 size: 19 residues. The junction had 17 bases not matched to a gene; V was cut back by 4 bases and J by 0 bases. This chain joins TRBV7-6 and TRBJ1-1, with 7 bases identical to TRBD1. The sequence derives from an adult with an advanced solid tumor such as melanoma, head and neck, liver or kidney cancer. This specimen consisted of CD4+ or CD8+ T cells sorted from blood, obtained in a trial of the OX40 agonist ivuxolimab. The CDR3 nucleotides are TGTGCCAGCAGCTACGTTTCCCGTCCAGGGGGGAACATGAACACTGAAGCTTTCTTT. This gives the protein CASSYVSRPGGNMNTEAFF.